This T cell receptor (beta chain) was found in a study of OX40 agonist ivuxolimab in advanced cancers. On this clone: Its antigen remains unknown.

The table came from immunoSEQ multiplex PCR; TCRdb's copy has only in-frame clones and leaves some out. Among around 77,000 clones, 75% to 90% were seen once, and the ten largest hold about 0.99%. The CDR3 totals 15 residues. The germline V and J ends were trimmed by 5 bases and 3 bases, with 13 bases remaining between them. Germline values: CDR1 SGHTA, CDR2 FQGNSA. General study findings and limits: Antigens targeted by the expanded peripheral T cells were not determined. At 0.1-3.0 mg/kg, partial responders had clonal expansion among the lowest observed.

Anyone with autoimmune disease history or systemic immunosuppression was excluded. Blood draws occurred at baseline, cycle 4 day 1, and cycle 7 day 1. The source is an adult with an advanced solid tumor such as melanoma, head and neck, liver or kidney cancer. The rearrangement links TRBV7-2 to TRBJ2-2, with D maybe TRBD1 (6 bases). The specimen was CD4+ or CD8+ T cells sorted from blood, collected in a trial of the OX40 agonist ivuxolimab. CDR3 region: CASSPGGGYTGELFF. Written as DNA, the CDR3 is TGTGCCAGCAGCCCTGGGGGCGGGTACACCGGGGAGCTGTTTTTT.